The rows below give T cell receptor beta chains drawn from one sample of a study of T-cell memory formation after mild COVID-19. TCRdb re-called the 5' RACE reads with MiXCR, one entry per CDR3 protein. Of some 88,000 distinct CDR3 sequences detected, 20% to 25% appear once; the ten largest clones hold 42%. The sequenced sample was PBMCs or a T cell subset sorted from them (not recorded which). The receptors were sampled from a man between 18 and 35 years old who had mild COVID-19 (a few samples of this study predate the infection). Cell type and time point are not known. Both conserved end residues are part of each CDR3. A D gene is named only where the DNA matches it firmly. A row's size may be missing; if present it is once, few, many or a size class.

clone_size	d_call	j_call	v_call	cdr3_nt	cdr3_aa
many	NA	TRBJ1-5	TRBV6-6	TGTGCCAGCACCAAAGACGGCTACGGGTTAAATCAGCCCCAGCATTTT	CASTKDGYGLNQPQHF
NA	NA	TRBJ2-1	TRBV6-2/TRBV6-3	TGTGCCAGCACCGACGACCCATACAATGAGCAGTTCTTC	CASTDDPYNEQFF
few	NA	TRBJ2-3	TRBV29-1	TGCAGCGTTGTGGGCCGGCCAGATACGCAGTATTTT	CSVVGRPDTQYF
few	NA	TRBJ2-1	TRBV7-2	TGTGCCAGCAGCTCGGGACTGCTGAACAATGAGCAGTTCTTC	CASSSGLLNNEQFF
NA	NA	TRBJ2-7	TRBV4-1	TGCGCCAGCAGCCAAACACCGGCTTACGAGCAGTACTTC	CASSQTPAYEQYF
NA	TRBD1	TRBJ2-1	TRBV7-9	TGTGCCAGCAGCTTTGGACAGGGATCCTCCTACAATGAGCAGTTCTTC	CASSFGQGSSYNEQFF
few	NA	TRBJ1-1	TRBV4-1	TGCGCCAGCAGCCAAGACCCCTCGGGGGTCATGAACACTGAAGCTTTCTTT	CASSQDPSGVMNTEAFF
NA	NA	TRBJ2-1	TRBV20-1	TGCAGTGCTATTCCCGGGACTTACTCCTACAATGAGCAGTTCTTC	CSAIPGTYSYNEQFF
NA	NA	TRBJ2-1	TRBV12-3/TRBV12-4	TGTGCCAGCACAGCGGTTCATGAGCAGTTCTTC	CASTAVHEQFF
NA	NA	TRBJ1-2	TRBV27	TGTGCCAGCAGTTTATCACTGACAGACAACTATGGCTACACCTTC	CASSLSLTDNYGYTF
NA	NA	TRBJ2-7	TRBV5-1	TGCGCCAGCAGCTTGAGGGGGACACCCACCTACGAGCAGTACTTC	CASSLRGTPTYEQYF
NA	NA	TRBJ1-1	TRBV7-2	TGTGCCAGCAGCTTCAGGGACCCTGAAGCTTTCTTT	CASSFRDPEAFF
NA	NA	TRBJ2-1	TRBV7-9	TGTGCCAGCACGTTCTGGCGGGGTGAGGAGCAGTTCTTC	CASTFWRGEEQFF
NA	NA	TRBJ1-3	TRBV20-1	TGCAGTGCTAGAGACGGCCACACCATATATTTT	CSARDGHTIYF
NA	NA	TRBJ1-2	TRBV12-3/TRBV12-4	TGTGCCAGCAGTTTTTTCCCCGGAGCTGTCGATGGCTACACCTTC	CASSFFPGAVDGYTF
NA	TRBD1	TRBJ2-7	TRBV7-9	TGTGCCAGCAGCTTAGTCGGACAGGGGGCGTACGAGCAGTACTTC	CASSLVGQGAYEQYF
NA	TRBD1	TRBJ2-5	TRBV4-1	TGCGCCAGCCGACTCACCGGGACAGCAACCCAGTACTTC	CASRLTGTATQYF
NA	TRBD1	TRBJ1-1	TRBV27	TGTGCCAGCAGTTTGAAGGGGGCTGGTAGCACTGAAGCTTTCTTT	CASSLKGAGSTEAFF
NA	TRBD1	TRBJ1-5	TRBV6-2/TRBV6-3	TGTGCCAGCAGGCCGGACAGGGGGAGAAGTCAGCCCCAGCATTTT	CASRPDRGRSQPQHF
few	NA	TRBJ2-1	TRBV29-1	TGCAGCGTTGAAGGGGCAGGGCTAAATGAGCAGTTCTTC	CSVEGAGLNEQFF
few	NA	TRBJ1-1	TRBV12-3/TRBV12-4	TGTGCCAGCAGTTTAAGCGACATACGCACTGAAGCTTTCTTT	CASSLSDIRTEAFF
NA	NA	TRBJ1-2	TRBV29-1	TGCAGCGTTGAGCACGGGGGCGGTAACTATGGCTACACCTTC	CSVEHGGGNYGYTF